This T cell receptor beta chain was sequenced during a study of graft-versus-host responses after intestinal transplantation. Study details: All recipients got anti-thymocyte globulin induction, then tacrolimus and steroids for 2 to 4 years.

Co-plating was performed using about 200,000 CFSE-labeled responder cells and about 200,000 irradiated, violet-dye-labeled stimulator cells. The reaction was completed, and proliferating CFSE-low CD3+CD4+ and CD3+CD8+ responders were then sorted. Produced via immunoSEQ multiplex PCR; TCRdb's table is partial and in-frame only. Here the sample spans some 7,400 clones, 33% being singletons. The study's findings and limits: Individuals who had graft-donor T cell macrochimerism had allografts that showed high graft-versus-host to host-versus-graft clonal ratios.

The V gene's germline CDR1 is SGDLS and CDR2 YYNGEE. V was shortened by 10 bases and J by 2 bases, with 18 bases between the two germline ends. The CDR3 length is 14 residues. The specimen was alloreactive CD8+ T cells from a mixed lymphocyte reaction culture, collected before transplantation. The subset denotes: CFSE-low proliferating T cells sorted from approximately 6-day pre-transplant mixed lymphocyte reaction (GvH or HvG direction). J is TRBJ1-1 and V is TRBV9, with D possibly matching TRBD1 (6 bases). The receptor was derived from a human patient who was an organ donor for intestinal transplantation. CDR3 residues: CACLRTAINTEAFF. The CDR3, as DNA: TGTGCCTGCCTGAGGACAGCCATTAACACTGAAGCTTTCTTT.